Here is one T cell receptor beta chain with its context. Its antigen is unknown. The V end lost 2 bases, the J end lost 0 bases, and 10 bases lay between the germline ends. Germline V gene sequence: CDR1 SGHAT, CDR2 FQNNGV. The CDR3 contains 15 residues. This entry belongs to a study of cytomegalovirus exposure and HLA in healthy donors. Overall study results and limits: Most TCR sequences showed up rarely, but some public TCRs showed up in many donors. Cytomegalovirus association was listed for under 200 TCR beta chains.

Clones were sequenced by immunoSEQ multiplex PCR, and TCRdb holds only the in-frame ones, with some missing. The sample lists 100,000 to 150,000 clones, nearly 90% occurring once. This receptor was identified in a woman between 18 and 29 years old in good health and CMV-seronegative. The sequenced material came from PBMCs. The chain combines TRBV11-2 with TRBJ1-2, with D unresolved. The DNA of the CDR3 is TGTGCCAGCAGCTTACAAGACGGGACTAACTATGGCTACACCTTC. Translation gives CASSLQDGTNYGYTF.